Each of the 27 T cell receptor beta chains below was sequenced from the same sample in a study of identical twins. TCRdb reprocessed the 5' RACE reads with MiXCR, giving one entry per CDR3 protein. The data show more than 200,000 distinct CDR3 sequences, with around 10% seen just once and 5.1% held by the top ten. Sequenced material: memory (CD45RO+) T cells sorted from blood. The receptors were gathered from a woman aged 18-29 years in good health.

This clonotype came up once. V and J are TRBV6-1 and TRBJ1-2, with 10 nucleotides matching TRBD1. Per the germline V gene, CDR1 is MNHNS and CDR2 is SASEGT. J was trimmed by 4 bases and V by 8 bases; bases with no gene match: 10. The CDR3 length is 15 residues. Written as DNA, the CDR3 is TGTGCCAGCTACCCCGACAGGGGGCGCATCTATGGCTACACCTTC. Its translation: CASYPDRGRIYGYTF.

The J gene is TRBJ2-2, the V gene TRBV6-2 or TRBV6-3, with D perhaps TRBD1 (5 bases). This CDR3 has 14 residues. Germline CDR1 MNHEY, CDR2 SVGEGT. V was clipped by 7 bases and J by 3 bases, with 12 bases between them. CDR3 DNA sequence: TGTGCCAGCACCGAAGGACAATACACCGGGGAGCTGTTTTTT. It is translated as CASTEGQYTGELFF.

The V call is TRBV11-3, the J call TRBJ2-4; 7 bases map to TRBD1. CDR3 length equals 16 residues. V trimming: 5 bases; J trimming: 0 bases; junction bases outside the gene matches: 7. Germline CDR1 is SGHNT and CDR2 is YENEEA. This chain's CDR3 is CASSDRTGGAKNIQYF. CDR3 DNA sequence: TGTGCCAGCAGCGACCGGACAGGAGGAGCCAAAAACATTCAGTACTTC.

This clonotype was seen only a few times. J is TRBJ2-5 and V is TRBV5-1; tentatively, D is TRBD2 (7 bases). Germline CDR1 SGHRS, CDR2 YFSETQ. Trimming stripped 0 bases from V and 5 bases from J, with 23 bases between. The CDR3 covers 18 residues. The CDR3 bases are TGCGCCAGCAGCTTGGGGCTCGCGGGGGCCCCTCGGGAGGAGACCCAGTACTTC. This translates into CASSLGLAGAPREETQYF.

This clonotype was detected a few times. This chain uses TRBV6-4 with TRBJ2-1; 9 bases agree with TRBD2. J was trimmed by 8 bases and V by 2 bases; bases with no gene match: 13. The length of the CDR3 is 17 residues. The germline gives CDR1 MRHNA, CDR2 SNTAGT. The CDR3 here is CASSDAAASGALDEQFF. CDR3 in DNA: TGTGCCAGCAGTGACGCGGCCGCTAGCGGGGCTTTAGATGAGCAGTTCTTC.

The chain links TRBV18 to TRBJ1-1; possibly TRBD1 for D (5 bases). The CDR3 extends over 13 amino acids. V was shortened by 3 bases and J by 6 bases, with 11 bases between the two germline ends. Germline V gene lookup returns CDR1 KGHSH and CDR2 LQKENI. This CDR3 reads CASSPQGSAEAFF. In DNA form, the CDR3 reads TGTGCCAGCTCACCCCAGGGTTCCGCTGAAGCTTTCTTT.

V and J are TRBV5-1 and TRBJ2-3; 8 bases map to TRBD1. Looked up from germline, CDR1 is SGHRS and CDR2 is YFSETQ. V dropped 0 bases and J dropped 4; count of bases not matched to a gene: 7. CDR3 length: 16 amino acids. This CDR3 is CASSLASGQGPDTQYF. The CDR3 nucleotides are TGCGCCAGCAGCTTGGCATCTGGACAGGGACCAGATACGCAGTATTTT.

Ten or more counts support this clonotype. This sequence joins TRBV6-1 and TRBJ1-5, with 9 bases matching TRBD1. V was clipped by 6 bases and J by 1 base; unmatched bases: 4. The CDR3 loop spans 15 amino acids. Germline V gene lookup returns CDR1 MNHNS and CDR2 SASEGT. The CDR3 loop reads CASSPGQGSNQPQHF. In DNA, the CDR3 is TGTGCCAGCAGCCCGGGACAGGGAAGCAATCAGCCCCAGCATTTT.

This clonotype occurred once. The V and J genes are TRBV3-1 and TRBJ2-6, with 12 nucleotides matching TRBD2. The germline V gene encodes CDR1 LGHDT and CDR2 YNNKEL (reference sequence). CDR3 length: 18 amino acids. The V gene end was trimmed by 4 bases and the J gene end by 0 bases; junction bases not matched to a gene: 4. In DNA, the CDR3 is TGTGCCAGCAGCCCCACTAGCGGGGGGAGCTCTGGGGCCAACGTCCTGACTTTC. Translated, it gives CASSPTSGGSSGANVLTF.

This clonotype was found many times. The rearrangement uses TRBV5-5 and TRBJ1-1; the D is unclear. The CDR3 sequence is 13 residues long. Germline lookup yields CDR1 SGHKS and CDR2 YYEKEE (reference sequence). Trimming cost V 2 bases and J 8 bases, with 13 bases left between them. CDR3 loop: CASSLILSEEAFF. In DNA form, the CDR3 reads TGTGCCAGCAGCTTAATTTTGTCCGAAGAAGCTTTCTTT.

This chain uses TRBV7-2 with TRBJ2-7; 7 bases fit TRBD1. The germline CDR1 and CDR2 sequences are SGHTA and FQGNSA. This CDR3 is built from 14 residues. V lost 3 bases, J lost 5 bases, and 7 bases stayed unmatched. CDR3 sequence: CASSLKGQAHEQYF. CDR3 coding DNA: TGTGCCAGCAGCTTGAAAGGACAGGCGCACGAGCAGTACTTC. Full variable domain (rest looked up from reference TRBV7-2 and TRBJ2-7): GAGVSQSPSNKVTEKGKDVELRCDPISGHTALYWYRQSLGQGLEFLIYFQGNSAPDKSGLPSDRFSAERTGGSVSTLTIQRTQQEDSAVYLCASSLKGQAHEQYFGPGTRLTVT.

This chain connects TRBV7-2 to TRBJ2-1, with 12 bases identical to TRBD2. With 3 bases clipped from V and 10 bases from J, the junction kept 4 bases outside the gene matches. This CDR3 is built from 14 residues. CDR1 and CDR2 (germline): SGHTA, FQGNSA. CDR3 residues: CASSLTSGRLEQFF. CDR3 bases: TGTGCCAGCAGCTTGACTAGCGGGAGATTGGAGCAGTTCTTC.

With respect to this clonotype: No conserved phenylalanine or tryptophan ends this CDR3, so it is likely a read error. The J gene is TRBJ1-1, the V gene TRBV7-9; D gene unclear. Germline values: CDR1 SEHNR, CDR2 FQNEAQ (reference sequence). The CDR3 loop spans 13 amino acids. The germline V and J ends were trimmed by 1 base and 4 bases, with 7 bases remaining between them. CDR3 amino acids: CASSLEGGTEAFS. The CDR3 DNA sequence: TGTGCCAGCAGCTTAGAAGGTGGCACTGAAGCTTTCTCT.

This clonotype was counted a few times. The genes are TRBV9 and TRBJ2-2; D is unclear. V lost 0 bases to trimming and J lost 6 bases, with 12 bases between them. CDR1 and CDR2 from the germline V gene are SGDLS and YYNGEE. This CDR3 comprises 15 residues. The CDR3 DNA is TGTGCCAGCAGCGTAGTCTCTCACGCGGCCGGGGAGCTGTTTTTT. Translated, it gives CASSVVSHAAGELFF.

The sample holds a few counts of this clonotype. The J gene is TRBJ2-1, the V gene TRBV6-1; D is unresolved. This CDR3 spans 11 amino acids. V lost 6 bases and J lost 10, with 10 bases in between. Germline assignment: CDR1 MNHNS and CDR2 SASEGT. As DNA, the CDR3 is TGTGCCAGCAGGTTGGAAGTAGAGCAGTTCTTC. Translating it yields CASRLEVEQFF.

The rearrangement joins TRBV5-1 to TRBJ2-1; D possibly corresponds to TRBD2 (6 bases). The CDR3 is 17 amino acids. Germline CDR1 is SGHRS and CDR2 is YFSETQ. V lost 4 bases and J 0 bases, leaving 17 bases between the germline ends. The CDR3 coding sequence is TGCGCCAGCAGCCTCTCCATACTAGCAGGCTCCTACAATGAGCAGTTCTTC. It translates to CASSLSILAGSYNEQFF.

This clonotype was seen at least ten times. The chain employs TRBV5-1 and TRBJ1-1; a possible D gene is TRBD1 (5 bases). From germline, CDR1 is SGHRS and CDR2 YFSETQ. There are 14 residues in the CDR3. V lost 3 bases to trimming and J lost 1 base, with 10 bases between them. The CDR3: CASSSQGKNTEAFF. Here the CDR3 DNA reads TGCGCCAGCAGCTCCCAGGGAAAGAACACTGAAGCTTTCTTT.

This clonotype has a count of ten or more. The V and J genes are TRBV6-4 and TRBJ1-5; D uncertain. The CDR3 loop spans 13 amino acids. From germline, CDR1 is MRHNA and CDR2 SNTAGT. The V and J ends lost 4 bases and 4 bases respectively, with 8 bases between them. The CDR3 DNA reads TGTGCCAGCAGTGCCGGGGAAAATCAGCCCCAGCATTTT. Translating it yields CASSAGENQPQHF.

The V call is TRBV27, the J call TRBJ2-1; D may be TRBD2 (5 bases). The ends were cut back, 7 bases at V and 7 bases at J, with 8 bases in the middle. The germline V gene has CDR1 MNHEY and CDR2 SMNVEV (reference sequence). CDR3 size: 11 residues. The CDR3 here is CASTEGNEQFF. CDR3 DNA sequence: TGTGCCAGCACCGAGGGAAATGAGCAGTTCTTC.

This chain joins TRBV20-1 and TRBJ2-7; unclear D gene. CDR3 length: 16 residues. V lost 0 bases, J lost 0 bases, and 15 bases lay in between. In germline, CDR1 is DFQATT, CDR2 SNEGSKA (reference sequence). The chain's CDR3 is CSARDPKGLSSYEQYF. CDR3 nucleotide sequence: TGCAGTGCTAGAGATCCCAAAGGTCTCTCCTCCTACGAGCAGTACTTC.

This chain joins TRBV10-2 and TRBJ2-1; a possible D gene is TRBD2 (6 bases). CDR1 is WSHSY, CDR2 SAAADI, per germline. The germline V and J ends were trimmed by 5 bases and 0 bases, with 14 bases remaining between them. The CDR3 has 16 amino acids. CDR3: CASSPSLAVSYNEQFF. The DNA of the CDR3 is TGCGCCAGCAGTCCAAGTTTAGCGGTCTCCTACAATGAGCAGTTCTTC.

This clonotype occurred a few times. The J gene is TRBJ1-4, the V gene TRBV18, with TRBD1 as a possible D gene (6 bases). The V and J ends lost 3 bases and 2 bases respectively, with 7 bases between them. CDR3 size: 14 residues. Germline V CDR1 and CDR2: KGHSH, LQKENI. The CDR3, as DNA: TGTGCCAGCTCACCTCAGGGGACTAATGAAAAACTGTTTTTT. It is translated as CASSPQGTNEKLFF.

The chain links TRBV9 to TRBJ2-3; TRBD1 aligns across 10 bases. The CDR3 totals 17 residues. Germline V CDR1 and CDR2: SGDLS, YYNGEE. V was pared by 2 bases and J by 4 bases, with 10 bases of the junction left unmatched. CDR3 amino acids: CASSVTPGQGYPDTQYF. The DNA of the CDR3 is TGTGCCAGCAGCGTTACGCCGGGACAGGGGTACCCAGATACGCAGTATTTT.

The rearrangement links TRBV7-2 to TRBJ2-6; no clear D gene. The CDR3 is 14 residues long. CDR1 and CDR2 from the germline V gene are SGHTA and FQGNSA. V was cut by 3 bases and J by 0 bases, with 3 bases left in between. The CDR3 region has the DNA TGTGCCAGCAGCTTCAACTCTGGGGCCAACGTCCTGACTTTC. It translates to CASSFNSGANVLTF.

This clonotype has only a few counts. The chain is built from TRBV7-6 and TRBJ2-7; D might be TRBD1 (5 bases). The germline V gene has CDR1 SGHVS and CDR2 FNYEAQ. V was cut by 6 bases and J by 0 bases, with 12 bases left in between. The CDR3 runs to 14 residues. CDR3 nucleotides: TGTGCCAGCAGGCTGGACACCTTCTCCTACGAGCAGTACTTC. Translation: CASRLDTFSYEQYF. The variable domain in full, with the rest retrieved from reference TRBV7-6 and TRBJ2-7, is GAGVSQSPRYKVTKRGQDVALRCDPISGHVSLYWYRQALGQGPEFLTYFNYEAQQDKSGLPNDRFSAERPEGSISTLTIQRTEQRDSAMYRCASRLDTFSYEQYFGPGTRLTVT.

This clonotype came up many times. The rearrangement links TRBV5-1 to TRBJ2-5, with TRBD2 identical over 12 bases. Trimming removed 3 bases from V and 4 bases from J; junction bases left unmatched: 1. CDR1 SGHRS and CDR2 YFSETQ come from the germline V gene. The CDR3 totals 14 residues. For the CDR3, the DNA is TGCGCCAGCAGCTGGACTAGCGGGGCAGAGACCCAGTACTTC. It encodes CASSWTSGAETQYF.

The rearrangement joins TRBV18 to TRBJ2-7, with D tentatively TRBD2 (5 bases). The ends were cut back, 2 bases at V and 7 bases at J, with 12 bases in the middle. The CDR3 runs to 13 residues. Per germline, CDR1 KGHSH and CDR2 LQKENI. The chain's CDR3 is CASSPGSSGEQYF. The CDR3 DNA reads TGTGCCAGCTCACCAGGGTCCTCGGGGGAGCAGTACTTC. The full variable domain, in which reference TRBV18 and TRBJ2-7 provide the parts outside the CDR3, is NAGVMQNPRHLVRRRGQEARLRCSPMKGHSHVYWYRQLPEEGLKFMVYLQKENIIDESGMPKERFSAEFPKEGPSILRIQQVVRGDSAAYFCASSPGSSGEQYFGPGTRLTVT.